The subject of this entry is one T cell receptor (beta chain). This sample is drawn from a study of blood T cell repertoires in COVID-19. Overall study context: Both acute and convalescent COVID-19 samples were obtained from the United States, Italy and Spain. From T cells, B-cell-depleted T cells, or PBMCs came the material, which was cDNA or gDNA.

This CDR3 comprises 22 residues. The junction had 22 bases not matched to a gene; V was cut back by 0 bases and J by 0 bases. CDR1 and CDR2 from the germline V gene are LGHDT and YNNKEL (reference sequence). The authors' processing: Researchers report that nucleated cell counts were estimated from reference gene primer amplification. The repertoire was sequenced with immunoSEQ multiplex PCR; TCRdb's copy has only in-frame clones and lacks some. The D gene and trimming were derived from the DNA, and the V and J assignments and clone size from that table. Of roughly 250,000 clones in the sample, about 90% were seen once.

The sequencing input was peripheral blood. This receptor was taken from a woman in her 50s with acute or convalescent COVID-19. The chain employs TRBV3-1 (or the pseudogene TRBV3-2) and TRBJ1-1, with 7 bases fitting TRBD1. The CDR3: CASSQDREVRGWRVVMNTEAFF. The CDR3 bases are TGTGCCAGCAGCCAAGATCGGGAAGTCAGGGGGTGGCGAGTGGTAATGAACACTGAAGCTTTCTTT.